This T cell receptor beta chain was obtained from a study of blood T cell repertoires in COVID-19. Study as a whole: Sites across the United States, Italy and Spain contributed samples from acute and convalescent COVID-19. The analysed material was cDNA or gDNA that came from T cells, B-cell-depleted T cells, or PBMCs.

Original methodology: Amplification of reference gene primers was used by the study to estimate nucleated cell counts. Sequencing used immunoSEQ multiplex PCR; TCRdb keeps in-frame clones, though not all of them. Clonal size and the V and J genes are those of that table, whereas D and trimming came from the DNA. The table includes 110,000 or so clones, roughly nine tenths detected once. The receptor's source is a man aged 65-85 years who had recovered from COVID-19. Sequencing was carried out using peripheral blood.

Written as DNA, the CDR3 is TGTGCCAGCAGCCGAGCTTATAGCTCCTACAATGAGCAGTTCTTC. Amino acids: CASSRAYSSYNEQFF. The chain combines TRBV5-4 with TRBJ2-1; no firm D call. Trimming took off 4 bases at V and 0 bases at J, with 11 bases between the two ends. This CDR3 has 15 residues. The germline gives CDR1 SGHNT, CDR2 YYREEE (reference sequence). The variable domain in full, completed from reference TRBV5-4 and TRBJ2-1, reads ETGVTQSPTHLIKTRGQQVTLRCSSQSGHNTVSWYQQALGQGPQFIFQYYREEENGRGNFPPRFSGLQFPNYSSELNVNALELDDSALYLCASSRAYSSYNEQFFGPGTRLTVL.